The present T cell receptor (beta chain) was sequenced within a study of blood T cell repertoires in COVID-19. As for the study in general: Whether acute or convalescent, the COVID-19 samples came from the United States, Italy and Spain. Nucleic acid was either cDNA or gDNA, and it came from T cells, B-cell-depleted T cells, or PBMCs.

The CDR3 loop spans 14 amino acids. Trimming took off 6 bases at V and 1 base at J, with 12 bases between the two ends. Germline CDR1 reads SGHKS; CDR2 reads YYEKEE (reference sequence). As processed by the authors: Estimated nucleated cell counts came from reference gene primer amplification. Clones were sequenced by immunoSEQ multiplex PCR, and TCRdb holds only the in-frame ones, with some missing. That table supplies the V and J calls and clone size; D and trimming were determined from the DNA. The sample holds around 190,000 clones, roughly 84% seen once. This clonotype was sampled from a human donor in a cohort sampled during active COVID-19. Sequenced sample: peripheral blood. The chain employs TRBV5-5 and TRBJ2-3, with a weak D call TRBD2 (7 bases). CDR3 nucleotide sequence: TGTGCCAGCACCCGAGGGGGGGGCACAGATACGCAGTATTTT. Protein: CASTRGGGTDTQYF.